This entry features one T cell receptor beta chain sequence. Germline CDR1 is SGHTA and CDR2 is FQGNSA. The V and J ends lost 5 bases and 4 bases respectively, with 15 bases between them. The CDR3 covers 16 residues. This sample stems from a study of a mutant IDH1 vaccine in newly diagnosed glioma. Time point denoted: baseline, week 1 (first vaccination visit). Treatment specified: pre-vaccination baseline after standard-of-care therapy. Some clones are missing from TCRdb's copy, which holds only in-frame ones; the method was immunoSEQ multiplex PCR. This sample has around 87,000 clones; about four fifths occur once, and the top ten carry under 8%.

The chain employs TRBV7-2 and TRBJ2-6; D is perhaps TRBD2 (6 bases). This TCR was recovered from a woman between 50 and 59 years old with glioma. The material sequenced was PBMCs, taken from a glioma patient treated with radiotherapy, temozolomide or both. CDR3 coding DNA: TGTGCCAGCAGCCCCCCGGGGGTTATAGGGGCCAACGTCCTGACTTTC. The encoded protein is CASSPPGVIGANVLTF.